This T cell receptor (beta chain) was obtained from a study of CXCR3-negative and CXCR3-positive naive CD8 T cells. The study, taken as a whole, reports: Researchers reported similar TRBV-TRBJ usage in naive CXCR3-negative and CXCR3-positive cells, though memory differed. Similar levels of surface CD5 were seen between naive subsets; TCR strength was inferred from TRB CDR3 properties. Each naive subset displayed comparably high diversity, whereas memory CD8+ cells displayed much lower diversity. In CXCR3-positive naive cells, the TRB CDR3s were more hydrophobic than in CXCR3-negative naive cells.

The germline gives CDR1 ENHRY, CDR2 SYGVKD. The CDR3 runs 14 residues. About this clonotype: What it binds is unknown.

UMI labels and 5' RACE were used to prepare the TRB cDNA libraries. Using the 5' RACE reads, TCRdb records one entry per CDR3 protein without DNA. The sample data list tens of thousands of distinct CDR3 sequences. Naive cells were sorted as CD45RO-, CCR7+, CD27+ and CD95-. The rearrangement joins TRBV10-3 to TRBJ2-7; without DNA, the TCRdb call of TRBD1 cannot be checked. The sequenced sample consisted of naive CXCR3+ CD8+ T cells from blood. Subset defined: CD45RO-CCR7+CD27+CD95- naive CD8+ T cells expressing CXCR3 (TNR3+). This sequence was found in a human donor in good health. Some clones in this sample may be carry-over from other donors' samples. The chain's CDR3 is CAISEAQGWYEQYF.